Below are 9 T cell receptor beta chains sequenced from a single sample in a study of CD8 T cells in Susac syndrome (dated by TCRdb to 2018 to 2020). The library came from the immunoSEQ multiplex PCR assay. RNA was extracted with the RNeasy kit and 0.5 to 1 ug was reverse transcribed using random hexamers. TCRdb took the public reads, trimmed them with fastp at Q25, ran MiXCR for clone calling and kept in-frame beta chains. Rows with a matching CDR3 protein are joined into one entry that keeps the most common DNA and genes. For this sample the table gives about 190,000 distinct CDR3 sequences, of which 85% to 95% were detected only once. The ten largest account for roughly 0.15% of the sample. Material for sequencing was CD8+ T cells from PBMCs. These receptors were taken from a human donor with Susac syndrome.

The V and J genes are TRBV15 and TRBJ1-4, with no clear D. The germline V gene has CDR1 LNHNV and CDR2 YYDKDF (reference sequence). Trimming removed 0 bases from V and 10 bases from J, with 6 bases in between. The CDR3 is 12 residues long. The CDR3 here is CATSRDLGKLFF. The CDR3 DNA follows: TGTGCCACCAGCAGAGATTTGGGAAAACTGTTTTTT.

The rearrangement joins TRBV20-1 to TRBJ2-4; 12 nucleotides match TRBD2. The CDR3 consists of 16 residues. Germline-derived CDR1 and CDR2 are DFQATT and SNEGSKA (reference sequence). The V gene end was trimmed by 3 bases and the J gene end by 1 base; junction bases not matched to a gene: 4. The CDR3 region has the DNA TGCAGTGCTAGGGATACTAGCGGGGGGGCCAAAAACATTCAGTACTTC. Residues: CSARDTSGGAKNIQYF.

The CDR3 sequence is CASSPVGEMNTEAFF. The CDR3 coding sequence is TGTGCCAGCAGTCCCGTGGGGGAAATGAACACTGAAGCTTTCTTT. This sequence joins TRBV27 and TRBJ1-1, with D possibly being TRBD1 (5 bases). Per germline, CDR1 MNHEY and CDR2 SMNVEV (reference sequence). Trimming took 5 bases from V and 0 from J, leaving 13 bases between them. There are 15 residues in the CDR3.

The chain is built from TRBV2 and TRBJ2-4; 10 bases are shared with TRBD1. Germline values: CDR1 SNHLY, CDR2 FYNNEI. CDR3 length: 18 residues. V lost 7 bases and J lost 8; bases outside the gene matches: 20. The CDR3 protein is CASTGSQVAGTGEDIQYF. CDR3 coding DNA: TGTGCCAGCACTGGGTCGCAGGTGGCCGGGACAGGGGAAGACATTCAGTACTTC. Complete variable domain (other parts from reference TRBV2 and TRBJ2-4): EPEVTQTPSHQVTQMGQEVILRCVPISNHLYFYWYRQILGQKVEFLVSFYNNEISEKSEIFDDQFSVERPDGSNFTLKIRSTKLEDSAMYFCASTGSQVAGTGEDIQYFGAGTRLSVL.

The CDR3 spells CASSQTGQNYGYTF. The CDR3 nucleotides are TGTGCCAGCAGCCAAACCGGACAGAACTATGGCTACACCTTC. The V gene is TRBV7-9, the J gene TRBJ1-2, with a tentative D call TRBD1 (6 bases). CDR3 length: 14 residues. CDR1 SEHNR and CDR2 FQNEAQ come from the germline V gene (reference sequence). The V and J ends lost 5 bases and 2 bases respectively, with 12 bases between them. The full variable domain, rest sourced from reference TRBV7-9 and TRBJ1-2, is DTGVSQNPRHKITKRGQNVTFRCDPISEHNRLYWYRQTLGQGPEFLTYFQNEAQLEKSRLLSDRFSAERPKGSFSTLEIQRTEQGDSAMYLCASSQTGQNYGYTFGSGTRLTVV.

The CDR3 loop is CASSQRASGTYNEQFF. DNA of the CDR3: TGTGCCAGCAGCCAGAGGGCTAGCGGCACTTACAATGAGCAGTTCTTC. The chain couples TRBV3-1 to TRBJ2-1, with 7 nucleotides matching TRBD2. This CDR3 region has 16 residues. CDR1 and CDR2 (germline): LGHDT, YNNKEL (reference sequence). The J segment lost 4 bases and the V segment lost 3 bases, leaving 9 bases of the junction unmatched.

The chain is built from TRBV28 and TRBJ1-5; no clear D. Trimming took off 3 bases at V and 4 bases at J, with 13 bases between the two ends. Per the germline V gene, CDR1 is MDHEN and CDR2 is SYDVKM. The CDR3 has 15 residues. This CDR3 reads CASSFRPRENQPQHF. CDR3 nucleotides: TGTGCCAGCAGTTTTAGGCCCCGGGAGAATCAGCCCCAGCATTTT.

CDR3 in DNA: TGTGCCAGCAAGCCGGGACAGACGAATAATGAAAAACTGTTTTTT. This codes for CASKPGQTNNEKLFF. The gene calls are TRBV27 and TRBJ1-4; 7 nucleotides align to TRBD1. Germline V gene data show CDR1 as MNHEY and CDR2 as SMNVEV (reference sequence). The CDR3 consists of 15 residues. V shed 7 bases, J shed 4 bases, and the junction held 9 bases outside the gene matches.

The chain carries TRBV6-5 and TRBJ2-1, with 8 bases fitting TRBD1. The CDR3 length is 15 residues. V shed 6 bases and J 7 bases; nucleotides not matched to a gene: 11. Per the germline V gene, CDR1 is MNHEY and CDR2 is SVGAGI. CDR3 sequence (DNA): TGTGCCAGCAGCGACTCAGGACAGGGTACTAATGAGCAGTTCTTC. Encoded protein: CASSDSGQGTNEQFF.